The T cell receptor beta chain described here comes from a study of blood T cell repertoires in COVID-19 (TCRdb year 2020). Study-wide context: Samples from collaborators originated in the United States, Italy and Spain and spanned both the acute and convalescent phases of COVID-19. The material from the prospective study consisted of cDNA or gDNA derived from T cells, B-cell-depleted T cells, or PBMCs. Deeply sampled blood TCRbeta repertoires from subjects exposed to, actively infected with, or recovered from COVID-19 were included in the dataset. The repertoires were released in a freely available public database intended as a resource for research on the immune response to SARS-CoV-2. Samples were obtained from the ongoing ImmuneRACE study (first 160 participants) and from about 1,300 subjects provided by 6 global collaborators. Nearly every sample came with metadata listing a de-identified subject ID, COVID-19 status, age in years and sex. Where available, HLA class I and class II types were taken from metadata supplied by the sample provider and were not determined by assay-based typing.

In the case of this clone: This clone's antigen is unknown. It has no much larger one-base neighbor in the sample; base qualities were not kept.

TCRbeta CDR3 regions were amplified from genomic DNA by means of the immunoSEQ Assay, a bias-controlled multiplex PCR. Processing in the source paper ran as follows. The number of nucleated cells in each sample was estimated from the amplification of reference gene primers within the assay. To quantify the absolute abundance of each unique TCRbeta CDR3 rearrangement, sequence reads were collapsed and filtered. For each sample, productive Simpson clonality was calculated as the square root of Simpson's diversity index across productive rearrangements. This is the immuneACCESS table as TCRdb keeps it, with only in-frame sequences that have V and J called. A part of the clones is gone; compared with another copy, unresolved V genes explain less than half, and the rest is unexplained. V, J and clone size were drawn from that table, and D and trimming were deduced from the DNA. The sample table holds roughly 20,000 clones, of which roughly 87% were seen once. The ten largest clones add up to about 25% of the sample.

Collaborating institutions collected whole blood in K2EDTA tubes following their own protocols. Collaborator samples were shipped for TCRbeta analysis as frozen whole blood, isolated PBMCs, or DNA extracted from either sample type. Overall study outcomes, separate from this receptor: The amount of clinical and demographic metadata varied by source and participant and was provided uncurated.

The TCR sequence derives from a human donor with active COVID-19. The donor label of this sample is uncertain. The sample taken for sequencing was peripheral blood.

The nucleotides read TGTGCCAGCAGCTTAGCGGAGACGGGGGGCGCTGAAGCTTTCTTT. Its translation is CASSLAETGGAEAFF. In this chain, TRBV7-8 is recombined with TRBJ1-1, with TRBD1 tentatively as D gene (6 bases match). The CDR3 starts with the cysteine, ends with the phenylalanine, and has 15 residues. The CDR3 DNA has 45 bases and is translated from base 1. The germline V gene yields SGHVS for CDR1 and FQNEAQ for CDR2. Trimming takes 0 bases from V and 6 bases from J, and the germline ends sit 14 bases apart.